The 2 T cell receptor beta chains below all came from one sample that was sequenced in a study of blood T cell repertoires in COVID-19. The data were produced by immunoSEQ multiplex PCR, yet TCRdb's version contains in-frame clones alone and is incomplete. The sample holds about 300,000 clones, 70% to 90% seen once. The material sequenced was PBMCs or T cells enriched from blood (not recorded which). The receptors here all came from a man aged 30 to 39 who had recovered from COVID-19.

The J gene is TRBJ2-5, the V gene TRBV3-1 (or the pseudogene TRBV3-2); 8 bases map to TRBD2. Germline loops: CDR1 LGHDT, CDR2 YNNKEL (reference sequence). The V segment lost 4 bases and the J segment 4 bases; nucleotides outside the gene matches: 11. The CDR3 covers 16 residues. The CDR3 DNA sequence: TGTGCCAGCAGCCGCACCTCGGGAGCGGGGGCAGAGACCCAGTACTTC. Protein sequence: CASSRTSGAGAETQYF.

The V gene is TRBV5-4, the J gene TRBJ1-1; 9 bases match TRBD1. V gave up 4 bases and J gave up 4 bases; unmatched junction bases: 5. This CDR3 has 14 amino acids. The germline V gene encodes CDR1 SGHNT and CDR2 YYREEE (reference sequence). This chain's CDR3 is CASSANRGLTEAFF. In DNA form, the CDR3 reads TGTGCCAGCAGCGCCAACAGGGGGCTCACTGAAGCTTTCTTT.